This passage covers 12 T cell receptor beta chains from one sample sequenced in a study of T cell responses to AZD1222 COVID-19 vaccine. Libraries were prepared by immunoSEQ multiplex PCR; TCRdb keeps only in-frame clonotypes and omits some of them. The sample has about 170,000 clones, roughly 92% seen once. The sample consisted of peripheral blood, taken on day 0 of AZD1222 vaccination. The receptors originated from an adult in good health.

The chain employs TRBV7-2 and TRBJ2-2; D is uncertain. Germline CDR1 is SGHTA and CDR2 is FQGNSA. There are 15 residues in the CDR3. The V gene lost 5 bases and the J gene lost 2 bases, with 12 bases spanning the gap. Here the CDR3 DNA reads TGTGCCAGCAGCGCAAAGGCTATAAACACCGGGGAGCTGTTTTTT. This codes for CASSAKAINTGELFF.

This sequence joins TRBV19 and TRBJ1-1, with D tentatively TRBD1 (5 bases). Deletions cut 10 bases from V and 5 bases from J, with 17 bases between. The CDR3 totals 13 residues. Germline lookup yields CDR1 LNHDA and CDR2 SQIVND (reference sequence). The CDR3 DNA follows: TGTGCCACCGAAGGGCTGGAGGGGACTGAAGCTTTCTTT. Its protein is CATEGLEGTEAFF.

The chain links TRBV12-5 to TRBJ2-2; 7 nucleotides match TRBD1. This CDR3 comprises 15 residues. CDR1 is LGHNT, CDR2 FRNRAP, per germline. With 0 bases clipped from V and 6 bases from J, the junction kept 4 bases outside the gene matches. The CDR3 loop reads CASGLVLTGSGELFF. CDR3 coding DNA: TGTGCTAGTGGTTTGGTACTGACAGGGTCCGGGGAGCTGTTTTTT. The variable domain in full, with the rest retrieved from reference TRBV12-5 and TRBJ2-2, is DARVTQTPRHKVTEMGQEVTMRCQPILGHNTVFWYRQTMMQGLELLAYFRNRAPLDDSGMPKDRFSAEMPDATLATLKIQPSEPRDSAVYFCASGLVLTGSGELFFGEGSRLTVL.

V gene TRBV3-1 (or the pseudogene TRBV3-2) combines with J gene TRBJ2-7; maybe TRBD1 (5 bases). The V gene lost 1 base and the J gene lost 2 bases, with 12 bases spanning the gap. The CDR3 loop spans 15 amino acids. Germline V gene sequence: CDR1 LGHDT, CDR2 YNNKEL (reference sequence). Here the CDR3 DNA reads TGTGCCAGCAGCCAAGTAAGTCAGGGCGCCTACGAGCAGTACTTC. Amino acid sequence: CASSQVSQGAYEQYF.

The rearrangement uses TRBV9 and TRBJ2-5; tentative D call: TRBD2 (6 bases). The ends were cut back, 3 bases at V and 4 bases at J, with 10 bases in the middle. CDR3 length: 13 residues. The germline V gene has CDR1 SGDLS and CDR2 YYNGEE. The CDR3 is CASSGLVSETQYF. The CDR3 bases are TGTGCCAGCAGCGGACTAGTGTCAGAGACCCAGTACTTC.

The V call is TRBV19, the J call TRBJ1-5, with D unclear. The CDR3 spans 13 residues. Germline CDR1 reads LNHDA; CDR2 reads SQIVND (reference sequence). The V and J ends lost 4 bases and 0 bases respectively, with 4 bases between them. The CDR3 here is CASSRFSNQPQHF. For the CDR3, the DNA is TGTGCCAGTAGTAGGTTTAGCAATCAGCCCCAGCATTTT.

CDR3 bases: TGCAGTGCTAGTGCGGGGGGATCCTATAATTCACCCCTCCACTTT. Residues: CSASAGGSYNSPLHF. The chain employs TRBV20-1 and TRBJ1-6, with a possible D match to TRBD1 (5 bases). The CDR3 contains 15 residues. The germline V gene encodes CDR1 DFQATT and CDR2 SNEGSKA (reference sequence). V was clipped by 3 bases and J by 1 base, with 10 bases between them.

V usage is TRBV27 and J usage is TRBJ1-4, with a tentative D call TRBD1 (5 bases). This CDR3 comprises 15 residues. V was cut by 4 bases and J by 5 bases, with 14 bases left in between. Germline V gene lookup returns CDR1 MNHEY and CDR2 SMNVEV (reference sequence). The CDR3 spells CASSSLTRQNEKLFF. The CDR3 DNA sequence: TGTGCCAGCAGTTCCCTCACGAGACAGAATGAAAAACTGTTTTTT.

This chain links TRBV5-8 with TRBJ1-1, with a tentative D call TRBD1 (6 bases). CDR1 and CDR2 from the germline V gene are SGHTS and YDEGEE. V dropped 4 bases and J dropped 2 bases, with 9 bases sitting between them. The CDR3 spans 13 residues. The CDR3 DNA follows: TGTGCCAGCAGCCGGGACACTAACACTGAAGCTTTCTTT. Translation: CASSRDTNTEAFF.

The chain uses TRBV3-1 (or the pseudogene TRBV3-2) and TRBJ1-6; D not resolved. Trimming removed 2 bases at V and 5 bases at J, with 7 bases between. CDR1 is LGHDT and CDR2 is YNNKEL in the germline V gene (reference sequence). The length of the CDR3 is 14 residues. For the CDR3, the DNA is TGTGCCAGCAGCCAACGGGGTAATAATTCACCCCTCCACTTT. Amino acids: CASSQRGNNSPLHF.

The chain couples TRBV6-2 or TRBV6-3 to TRBJ2-3; 7 bases agree with TRBD1. The junction had 5 bases not matched to a gene; V was cut back by 6 bases and J by 8 bases. Germline V gives CDR1 MNHEY, CDR2 SVGEGT. The CDR3 consists of 12 residues. The CDR3 nucleotides read TGTGCCAGCAGCACAGGGGTGGGTACGCAGTATTTT. Translating it yields CASSTGVGTQYF.

V usage is TRBV4-2 and J usage is TRBJ2-1; TRBD2 aligns across 13 bases. V lost 1 base and J lost 7; bases outside the gene matches: 10. In germline, CDR1 is LGHNA, CDR2 YNFKEQ. The CDR3 contains 18 residues. The CDR3 DNA reads as TGTGCCAGCAGCCAAGGGGACTTCGGGGGACTAGCGGGGAATGAGCAGTTCTTC. It translates to CASSQGDFGGLAGNEQFF.